This is a list of T cell receptor beta chains from one sample in a study of blood T cell repertoires in COVID-19. Clones were sequenced by immunoSEQ multiplex PCR, and TCRdb holds only the in-frame ones, with some missing. The sample consists of more than 9,500 clones, around nine tenths of them appearing once. Specimen: peripheral blood. These receptors were taken from a man in his 70s with active COVID-19. Each CDR3 is given with its conserved first and last residue. A D gene is named only where the DNA matches it firmly. Size is stated for part of the rows, as once, few or many counts, or as a class when the clone is expanded.

v_gene,j_gene,d_gene,abundance,CDR3aa,CDR3nt
TRBV9,TRBJ2-1,TRBD1,.,CASSAGQGTYNEQFF,TGTGCCAGCAGCGCTGGACAGGGGACCTACAATGAGCAGTTCTTC
TRBV15,TRBJ2-2,TRBD1,few,CATSHHGTANTGELFF,TGTGCCACCAGCCACCATGGGACAGCGAACACCGGGGAGCTGTTTTTT
TRBV27,TRBJ2-3,TRBD2,.,CASSSPTSGRGGDTQYF,TGTGCCAGCAGTTCCCCTACTAGCGGGAGGGGAGGAGATACGCAGTATTTT
TRBV4-3,TRBJ2-1,.,.,CASSQVLQGFYNEQFF,TGCGCCAGCAGCCAAGTGCTGCAGGGCTTTTACAATGAGCAGTTCTTC
TRBV5-8,TRBJ2-1,.,.,CASKPRKWSEQFF,TGTGCCAGCAAGCCTAGAAAGTGGTCTGAGCAGTTCTTC
TRBV5-4,TRBJ2-5,TRBD2,.,CASSGTSGQGGTQYF,TGTGCCAGCAGCGGGACTAGCGGGCAGGGTGGGACCCAGTACTTC
TRBV5-1,TRBJ2-7,.,few,CASSSGGIPEQYF,TGCGCCAGCAGCTCCGGAGGGATTCCCGAGCAGTACTTC
TRBV5-1,TRBJ2-7,TRBD1,.,CASSTGQGTYEQYF,TGCGCCAGCAGCACCGGACAGGGGACCTACGAGCAGTACTTC
TRBV6-6,TRBJ2-7,.,.,CASSYISGGAYEQYF,TGTGCCAGCAGTTACATTTCGGGGGGCGCGTACGAGCAGTACTTC
TRBV19,TRBJ1-5,.,.,CASSLSNQPQHF,TGTGCCAGTAGTCTCTCCAATCAGCCCCAGCATTTT
TRBV19,TRBJ2-5,.,.,CASTSGGTVQTQYF,TGTGCCAGTACCTCAGGCGGGACGGTGCAGACCCAGTACTTC
TRBV2,TRBJ1-3,.,.,CASSNRASGNTIYF,TGTGCCAGCAGTAACAGGGCTTCTGGAAACACCATATATTTT
TRBV5-1,TRBJ2-7,TRBD2,.,CASSLAGTSGYEQYF,TGCGCCAGCAGCTTGGCCGGGACTAGCGGCTACGAGCAGTACTTC
TRBV18,TRBJ1-2,TRBD1,.,CASSQDRVVGGYTF,TGTGCCAGCTCACAAGACAGGGTGGTTGGTGGCTACACCTTC
TRBV29-1,TRBJ1-5,.,.,CSVEGGSSDQPQHF,TGCAGCGTTGAAGGCGGGTCTTCGGATCAGCCCCAGCATTTT
TRBV23-1,TRBJ2-3,.,.,CASSQSKGLETDTQYF,TGCGCCAGCAGTCAATCAAAGGGGCTAGAAACAGATACGCAGTATTTT
TRBV3-1/TRBV3-2,TRBJ1-1,TRBD1,.,CASSRPGTGGTEAFF,TGTGCCAGCAGCCGCCCAGGGACAGGTGGAACTGAAGCTTTCTTT
TRBV6-4,TRBJ2-3,.,.,CASSSGQPSTDTQYF,TGTGCCAGCAGTTCCGGACAGCCTAGCACAGATACGCAGTATTTT
TRBV29-1,TRBJ2-6,.,.,CSAGVGANVLTF,TGCAGCGCAGGGGTCGGGGCCAACGTCCTGACTTTC
TRBV30,TRBJ1-2,TRBD1,.,CAWVQGADYGYTF,TGTGCCTGGGTACAGGGGGCTGACTATGGCTACACCTTC
TRBV20-1,TRBJ1-1,.,.,CSATGVKAFF,TGCAGTGCTACAGGGGTTAAGGCTTTCTTT
TRBV29-1,TRBJ2-3,.,.,CSVARGGPTDTQYF,TGCAGCGTCGCTAGGGGGGGACCCACAGATACGCAGTATTTT
TRBV7-9,TRBJ2-5,TRBD2,.,CASSLEGREGETQYF,TGTGCCAGCAGCTTAGAGGGCAGGGAGGGCGAGACCCAGTACTTC
TRBV4-2,TRBJ2-1,TRBD2,.,CASSQISGSSYNEQFF,TGTGCCAGCAGCCAGATCAGCGGGAGCTCCTACAATGAGCAGTTCTTC
TRBV7-6,TRBJ2-1,TRBD2,.,CASSLREGRSYEQFF,TGTGCCAGCAGCTTAAGGGAGGGCCGGTCCTATGAGCAGTTCTTC
TRBV5-6,TRBJ2-3,.,.,CASTWGLPATDTQYF,TGTGCCAGCACCTGGGGGCTACCCGCCACAGATACGCAGTATTTT
TRBV10-3,TRBJ1-1,.,.,CAISELPPPNTEAFF,TGTGCCATCAGTGAACTGCCTCCGCCGAACACTGAAGCTTTCTTT
TRBV6-6,TRBJ2-3,TRBD1,.,CASSKQGPGTDTQYF,TGTGCCAGCAGTAAACAGGGGCCAGGCACAGATACGCAGTATTTT
TRBV20-1,TRBJ1-2,TRBD1,.,CSASDRVSYTF,TGCAGTGCTTCCGACAGGGTTAGCTACACCTTC
TRBV4-1,TRBJ1-6,TRBD1,once,CASSLYRGVGSYNSPLHF,TGCGCCAGCAGCCTGTACAGGGGAGTCGGGTCCTATAATTCACCCCTCCACTTT
TRBV11-3,TRBJ2-3,TRBD2,.,CASSLSSGTIDTQYF,TGTGCCAGCAGCTTATCTAGCGGGACGATAGATACGCAGTATTTT
TRBV7-9,TRBJ1-2,.,.,CASSPGAGWRYGYTF,TGTGCCAGCAGCCCAGGAGCAGGCTGGAGGTATGGCTACACCTTC
TRBV11-2,TRBJ2-2,.,.,CASSFRNRLVGELFF,TGTGCCAGCAGCTTTAGAAACCGGCTAGTCGGGGAGCTGTTTTTT
TRBV11-2,TRBJ2-1,.,.,CASSPSGDNEQFF,TGTGCCAGCAGTCCATCCGGAGACAATGAGCAGTTCTTC
TRBV7-9,TRBJ1-4,.,.,CASLKMAGEKLFF,TGTGCCAGCCTAAAAATGGCGGGTGAAAAACTGTTTTTT
TRBV5-6,TRBJ2-2,.,.,CASSLMGGRSGELFF,TGTGCCAGCAGCTTGATGGGGGGGCGATCCGGGGAGCTGTTTTTT